In its sample, the clone carrying this TCR beta chain was seen a few times. What it binds is not known. The authors took one heparinised blood draw, averaging about 120 mL, from each donor. Sorting that relied on CD45RO/CCR7/CD25/CD127/CD95/CD27 yielded CD4+ naive, central memory, regulatory and stem cell-like memory cells. The data are from a study of beta chain features in type 1 diabetes. CDR1 is SGHVS and CDR2 is FNYEAQ in the germline V gene. V was clipped by 5 bases and J by 2 bases; unmatched bases: 6. The CDR3 consists of 15 residues. Findings and caveats of the study: Among patients with Type 1 diabetes, TCRB CDR3s were moderately but significantly shorter in every one of the four CD4+ subsets. Naive, central memory and regulatory TCRB repertoires appeared more similar among patients than healthy donors.

Since all of the isolated RNA was reverse transcribed, expressed TCRB transcripts were what got sequenced. Some 3.4 million reads were obtained on average from naive, central memory and regulatory T cell samples. Clones were sequenced by immunoSEQ multiplex PCR, and TCRdb holds only the in-frame ones, with some missing. The sample contains roughly 340,000 clones, 13% of which appear only once. The clonotype comes from a woman in her late teens or twenties with type 1 diabetes. V gene TRBV7-6 combines with J gene TRBJ2-3; 8 bases agree with TRBD1. Sample: naive CD4+ T cells from blood. The chain's CDR3 is CASSLLGQDTDTQYF. DNA for the CDR3: TGTGCCAGCAGCCTCTTGGGACAGGACACAGATACGCAGTATTTT.